This T cell receptor beta chain emerged from a study of T cell changes during pregnancy in multiple sclerosis. The CDR3 is 13 residues long. The V segment lost 0 bases and the J segment 6 bases; nucleotides outside the gene matches: 2. Per the germline V gene, CDR1 is SGHNT and CDR2 is YYREEE (reference sequence). The sample holds a few counts of this clone. The method was immunoSEQ multiplex PCR; TCRdb's version includes in-frame clones alone and lacks a portion of them. Of fewer than 70,000 clones listed, around nine tenths are singletons. The receptor comes from a human donor whose cells served as feeder cells for cultures in a pregnancy study. The sample comprised peripheral blood from another person, used as feeder cells. J is TRBJ1-2 and V is TRBV5-4; 7 bases map to TRBD1. CDR3 residues: CASSLAGGDGYTF. Written as DNA, the CDR3 is TGTGCCAGCAGCTTGGCAGGGGGAGATGGCTACACCTTC.